What follows describes a single TCR beta chain. What it binds is not known. All of the isolated RNA was reverse transcribed, so expressed TCRB transcripts were sequenced. Method: immunoSEQ multiplex PCR; TCRdb's copy keeps in-frame clones and lacks some. The sample has some 150,000 clones; under 60% are singletons. These data belong to a study of beta chain features in type 1 diabetes. Study-wide results and caveats: A pattern of fewer insertions and more deletions at VDJ junctions was seen in type 1 diabetes patients. Any HLA effect on TCRB rearrangement was left unresolved by small sub-analyses.

The CDR3 length is 14 residues. J was trimmed by 8 bases and V by 2 bases; bases with no gene match: 3. The germline V gene encodes CDR1 MDHEN and CDR2 SYDVKM. The sequence came from a man younger than 35 in good health. Sequenced sample: Tregs from blood. V and J are TRBV28 and TRBJ2-2; 9 bases are a match to TRBD2. CDR3: CASSLLAGLGELFF. CDR3 nucleotide sequence: TGTGCCAGCAGTTTACTAGCGGGATTGGGGGAGCTGTTTTTT. Supplemented by reference TRBV28 and TRBJ2-2, the full variable domain reads DVKVTQSSRYLVKRTGEKVFLECVQDMDHENMFWYRQDPGLGLRLIYFSYDVKMKEKGDIPEGYSVSREKKERFSLILESASTNQTSMYLCASSLLAGLGELFFGEGSRLTVL.